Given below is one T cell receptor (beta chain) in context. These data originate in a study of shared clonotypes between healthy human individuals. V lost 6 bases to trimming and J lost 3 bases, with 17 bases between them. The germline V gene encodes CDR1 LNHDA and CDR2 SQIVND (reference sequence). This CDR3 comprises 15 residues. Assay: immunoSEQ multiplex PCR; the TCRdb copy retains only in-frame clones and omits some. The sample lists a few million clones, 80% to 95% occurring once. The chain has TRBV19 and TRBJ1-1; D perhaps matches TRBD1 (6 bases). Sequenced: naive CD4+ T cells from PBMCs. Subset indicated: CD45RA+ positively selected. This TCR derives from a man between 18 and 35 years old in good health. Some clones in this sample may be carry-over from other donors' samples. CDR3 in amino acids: CASRFLRGEDTEAFF. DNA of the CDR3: TGTGCCAGTAGGTTCCTCAGGGGAGAGGACACTGAAGCTTTCTTT.